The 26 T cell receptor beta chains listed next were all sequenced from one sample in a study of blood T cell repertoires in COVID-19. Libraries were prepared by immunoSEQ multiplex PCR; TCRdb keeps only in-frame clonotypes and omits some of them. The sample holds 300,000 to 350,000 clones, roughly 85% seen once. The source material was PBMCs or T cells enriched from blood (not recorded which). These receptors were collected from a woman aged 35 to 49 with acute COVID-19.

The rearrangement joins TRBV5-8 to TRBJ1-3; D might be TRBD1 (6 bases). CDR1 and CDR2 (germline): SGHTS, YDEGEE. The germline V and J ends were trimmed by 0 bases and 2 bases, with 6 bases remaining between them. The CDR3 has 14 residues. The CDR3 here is CASSLAGAGNTIYF. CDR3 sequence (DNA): TGTGCCAGCAGCTTGGCAGGGGCTGGAAACACCATATATTTT.

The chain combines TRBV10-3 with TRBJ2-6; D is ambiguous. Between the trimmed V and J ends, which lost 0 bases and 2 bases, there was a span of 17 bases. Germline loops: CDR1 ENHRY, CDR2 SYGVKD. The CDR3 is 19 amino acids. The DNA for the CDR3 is TGTGCCATCAGTGAGTCTAATTCGTTAGTGGGCACTGGGGCCAACGTCCTGACTTTC. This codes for CAISESNSLVGTGANVLTF.

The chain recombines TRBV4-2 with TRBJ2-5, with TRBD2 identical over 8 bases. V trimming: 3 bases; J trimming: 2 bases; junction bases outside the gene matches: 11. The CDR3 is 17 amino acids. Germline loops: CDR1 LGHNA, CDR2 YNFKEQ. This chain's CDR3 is CASSQLGGTSSQETQYF. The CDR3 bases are TGTGCCAGCAGCCAGTTAGGCGGGACTAGTAGTCAAGAGACCCAGTACTTC.

The CDR3 here is CASSLRAGQGALGPYEQYF. The CDR3 DNA reads as TGTGCCAGCAGCTTGAGGGCGGGACAGGGGGCACTTGGCCCCTACGAGCAGTACTTC. The chain joins TRBV7-3 to TRBJ2-7; 12 nucleotides match TRBD1. V was pared by 3 bases and J by 2 bases, with 14 bases of the junction left unmatched. The CDR3 is 19 residues long. Per the germline V gene, CDR1 is SGHTA and CDR2 is FQGTGA.

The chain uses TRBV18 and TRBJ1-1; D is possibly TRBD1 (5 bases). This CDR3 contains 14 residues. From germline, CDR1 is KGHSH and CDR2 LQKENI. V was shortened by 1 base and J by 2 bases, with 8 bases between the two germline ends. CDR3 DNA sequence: TGTGCCAGCTCACCACTGGGGGGAAACACTGAAGCTTTCTTT. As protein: CASSPLGGNTEAFF.

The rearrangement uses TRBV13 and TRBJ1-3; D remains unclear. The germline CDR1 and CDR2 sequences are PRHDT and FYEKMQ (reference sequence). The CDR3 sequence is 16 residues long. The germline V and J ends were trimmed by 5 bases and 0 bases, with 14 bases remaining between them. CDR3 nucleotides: TGTGCCAGCAGCCCTGGGCAGACCCGCTCTGGAAACACCATATATTTT. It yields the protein CASSPGQTRSGNTIYF. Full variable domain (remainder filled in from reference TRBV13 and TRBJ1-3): AAGVIQSPRHLIKEKRETATLKCYPIPRHDTVYWYQQGPGQDPQFLISFYEKMQSDKGSIPDRFSAQQFSDYHSELNMSSLELGDSALYFCASSPGQTRSGNTIYFGEGSWLTVV.

For the CDR3, the DNA is TGTGCCAGCTCACCACCGGGCGTCGCCTCTTTCTCTGGAAACACCATATATTTT. Protein product: CASSPPGVASFSGNTIYF. The chain employs TRBV18 and TRBJ1-3; the D is unclear. Germline lookup yields CDR1 KGHSH and CDR2 LQKENI. CDR3 size: 18 residues. Trimming took 0 bases from V and 0 from J, leaving 15 bases between them. Based on the CDR3 plus reference TRBV18 and TRBJ1-3, the full variable domain is NAGVMQNPRHLVRRRGQEARLRCSPMKGHSHVYWYRQLPEEGLKFMVYLQKENIIDESGMPKERFSAEFPKEGPSILRIQQVVRGDSAAYFCASSPPGVASFSGNTIYFGEGSWLTVV.

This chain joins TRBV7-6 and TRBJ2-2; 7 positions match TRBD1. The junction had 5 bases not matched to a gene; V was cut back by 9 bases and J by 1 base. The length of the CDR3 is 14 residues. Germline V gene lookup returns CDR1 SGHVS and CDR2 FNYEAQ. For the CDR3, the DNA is TGTGCCAGTGGGGACAGATGGAACACCGGGGAGCTGTTTTTT. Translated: CASGDRWNTGELFF.

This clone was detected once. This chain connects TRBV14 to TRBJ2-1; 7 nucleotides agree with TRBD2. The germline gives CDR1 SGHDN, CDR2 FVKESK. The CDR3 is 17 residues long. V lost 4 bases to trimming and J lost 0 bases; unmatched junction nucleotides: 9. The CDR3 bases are TGTGCCAGCAGCCGCCCTAGCGGCTTCTCCTCCTACAATGAGCAGTTCTTC. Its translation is CASSRPSGFSSYNEQFF.

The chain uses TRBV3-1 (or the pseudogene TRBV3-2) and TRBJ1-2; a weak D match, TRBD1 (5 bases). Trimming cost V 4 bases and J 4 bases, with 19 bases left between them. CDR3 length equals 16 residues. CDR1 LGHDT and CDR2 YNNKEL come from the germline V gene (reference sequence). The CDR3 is CASSPHPGGASYGYTF. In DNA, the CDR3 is TGTGCCAGCAGCCCTCACCCCGGGGGTGCGTCCTATGGCTACACCTTC.

CDR3 nucleotides: TGTGCCAGTAGTGAGCACAGGGGGCAAGGCGCCGGGGAGCTGTTTTTT. Its translation: CASSEHRGQGAGELFF. The V gene is TRBV19, the J gene TRBJ2-2; 9 bases are a match to TRBD1. Germline V lookup: CDR1 LNHDA, CDR2 SQIVND (reference sequence). V lost 5 bases, J lost 6 bases, and 10 bases stayed unmatched. CDR3 size: 16 residues.

CDR3 loop: CASSFGSYNSPLHF. In DNA, the CDR3 is TGTGCCAGCAGCTTCGGCTCCTATAATTCACCCCTCCACTTT. This chain connects TRBV7-9 to TRBJ1-6, with D unresolved. The germline V gene has CDR1 SEHNR and CDR2 FQNEAQ (reference sequence). The CDR3 is 14 amino acids. V was cut by 3 bases and J by 0 bases, with 3 bases left in between.

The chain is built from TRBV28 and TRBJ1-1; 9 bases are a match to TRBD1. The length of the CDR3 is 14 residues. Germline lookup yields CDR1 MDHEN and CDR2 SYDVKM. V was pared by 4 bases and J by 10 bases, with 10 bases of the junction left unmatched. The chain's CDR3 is CASSSLWTDRGAFF. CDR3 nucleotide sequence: TGTGCCAGCAGTTCCCTTTGGACGGACAGGGGAGCTTTCTTT.

CDR3 loop: CASSPGISTDTQYF. The DNA for the CDR3 is TGTGCCAGCAGCCCAGGGATTAGCACAGATACGCAGTATTTT. V usage is TRBV11-2 and J usage is TRBJ2-3, with a tentative D call TRBD1 (5 bases). CDR3 size: 14 residues. V shed 5 bases and J shed 0 bases, with 9 bases lying between them. CDR1 SGHAT and CDR2 FQNNGV come from the germline V gene.

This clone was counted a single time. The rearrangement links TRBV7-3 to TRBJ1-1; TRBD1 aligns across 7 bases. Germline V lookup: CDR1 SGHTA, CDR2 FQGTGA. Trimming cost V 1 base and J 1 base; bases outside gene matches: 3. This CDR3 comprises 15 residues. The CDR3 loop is CASSLKGAQNTEAFF. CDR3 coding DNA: TGTGCCAGCAGCTTAAAGGGGGCGCAGAACACTGAAGCTTTCTTT.

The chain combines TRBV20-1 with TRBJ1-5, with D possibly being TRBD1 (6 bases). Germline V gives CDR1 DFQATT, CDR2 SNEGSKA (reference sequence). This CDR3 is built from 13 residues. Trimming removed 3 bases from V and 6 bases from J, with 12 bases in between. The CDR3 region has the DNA TGCAGTGCTAGTGGCACAGGGAGTCAGCCCCAGCATTTT. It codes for CSASGTGSQPQHF.

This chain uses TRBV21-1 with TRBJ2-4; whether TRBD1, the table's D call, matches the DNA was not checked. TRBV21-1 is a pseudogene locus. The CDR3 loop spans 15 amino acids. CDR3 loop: CASSIPRGWMNIQYF. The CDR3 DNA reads TGTGCCAGCAGCATACCCAGGGGATGGATGAACATTCAGTACTTC.

The CDR3 here is CASSFSQGTGELFF. The CDR3 DNA sequence: TGTGCCAGCAGCTTTTCGCAGGGAACCGGGGAGCTGTTTTTT. The chain links TRBV7-9 to TRBJ2-2; a possible D gene is TRBD1 (5 bases). V was clipped by 3 bases and J by 5 bases, with 10 bases between them. The length of the CDR3 is 14 residues. Germline assignment: CDR1 SEHNR and CDR2 FQNEAQ (reference sequence).

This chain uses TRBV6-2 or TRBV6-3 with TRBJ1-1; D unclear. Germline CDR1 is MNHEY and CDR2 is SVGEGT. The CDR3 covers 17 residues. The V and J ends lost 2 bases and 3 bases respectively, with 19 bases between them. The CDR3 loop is CASSYPRLIHRDTEAFF. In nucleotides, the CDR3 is TGTGCCAGCAGTTACCCCCGATTAATTCACCGGGACACTGAAGCTTTCTTT.

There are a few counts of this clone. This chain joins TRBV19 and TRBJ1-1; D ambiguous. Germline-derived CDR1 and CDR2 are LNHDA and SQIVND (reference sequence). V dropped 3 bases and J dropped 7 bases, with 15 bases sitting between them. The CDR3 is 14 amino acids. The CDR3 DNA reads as TGTGCCAGTAGTATTTCGAGTTCCGTGAGTGAAGCTTTCTTT. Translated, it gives CASSISSSVSEAFF.

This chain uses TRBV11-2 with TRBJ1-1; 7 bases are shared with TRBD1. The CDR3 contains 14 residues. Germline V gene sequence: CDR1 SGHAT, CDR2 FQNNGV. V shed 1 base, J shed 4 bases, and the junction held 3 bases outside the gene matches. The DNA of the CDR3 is TGTGCCAGCAGCTTAGGGACAGGAATCACTGAAGCTTTCTTT. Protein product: CASSLGTGITEAFF.

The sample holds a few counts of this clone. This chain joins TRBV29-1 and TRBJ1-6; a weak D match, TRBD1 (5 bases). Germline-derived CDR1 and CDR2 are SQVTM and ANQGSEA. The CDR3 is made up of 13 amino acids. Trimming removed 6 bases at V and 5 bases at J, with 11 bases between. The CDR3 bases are TGCAGCGTCTCATGGGGGGATAATTCACCCCTCCACTTT. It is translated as CSVSWGDNSPLHF.

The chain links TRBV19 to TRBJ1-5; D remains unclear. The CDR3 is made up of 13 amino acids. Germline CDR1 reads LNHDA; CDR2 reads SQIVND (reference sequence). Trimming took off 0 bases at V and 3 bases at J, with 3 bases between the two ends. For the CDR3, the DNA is TGTGCCAGTAGTATAGAGTACAATCAGCCCCAGCATTTT. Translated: CASSIEYNQPQHF.

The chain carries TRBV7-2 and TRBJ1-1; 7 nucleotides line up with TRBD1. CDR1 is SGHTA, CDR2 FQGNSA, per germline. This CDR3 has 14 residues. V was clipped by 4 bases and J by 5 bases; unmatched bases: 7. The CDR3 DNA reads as TGTGCCAGCAGCTGGGGGACAGTCGGGACTGAAGCTTTCTTT. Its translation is CASSWGTVGTEAFF.

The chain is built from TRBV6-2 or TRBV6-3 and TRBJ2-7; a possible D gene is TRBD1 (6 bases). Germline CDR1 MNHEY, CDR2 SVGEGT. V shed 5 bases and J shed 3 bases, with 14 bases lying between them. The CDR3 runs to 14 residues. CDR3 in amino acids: CASSPGTNDYEQYF. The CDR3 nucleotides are TGTGCCAGCAGTCCCGGGACAAACGACTACGAGCAGTACTTC.

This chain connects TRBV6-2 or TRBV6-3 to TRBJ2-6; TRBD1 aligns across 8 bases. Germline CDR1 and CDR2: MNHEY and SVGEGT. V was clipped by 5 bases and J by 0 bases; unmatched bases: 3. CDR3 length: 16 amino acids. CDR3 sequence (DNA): TGTGCCAGCAGTAACAGGGGGAACTCTGGGGCCAACGTCCTGACTTTC. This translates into CASSNRGNSGANVLTF.